A selection of T cell receptor beta chains follows, all from one sample in a study of T cell responses to AZD1222 COVID-19 vaccine. TCRdb keeps only in-frame clones here, not all; method: immunoSEQ multiplex PCR. The table lists about 180,000 clones, around 90% of them singletons. The starting material was peripheral blood, obtained 28 days after the second AZD1222 dose. The receptors were sampled from an adult who received the AZD1222 COVID-19 vaccine. The CDR3 runs from the conserved cysteine through the conserved F or W. Each record gives: D gene, V gene, clone size, J gene, CDR3 length, CDR3 DNA, CDR3 protein. A D gene is named only where the DNA matches it firmly. Part of the rows lack a size; the others show once, few, many or a class for expanded clones.

d_call: .; v_call: TRBV10-2; clone_size: .; j_call: TRBJ2-2; cdr3_length: 15; cdr3_nt: TGCGCCAGCAGTGACGGGGGTGCTTGGACCGGGGAGCTGTTTTTT; cdr3_aa: CASSDGGAWTGELFF
d_call: .; v_call: TRBV21-1; clone_size: .; j_call: TRBJ2-7; cdr3_length: 16; cdr3_nt: TGTGCCAGCAGCCCCCCGAGGGGGGACCGTGGGTACGAGCAGTACTTC; cdr3_aa: CASSPPRGDRGYEQYF
d_call: .; v_call: TRBV7-9; clone_size: .; j_call: TRBJ2-7; cdr3_length: 15; cdr3_nt: TGTGCCAGCAGCCTGGGGACCACAGGGATCGACGAGCAGTACTTC; cdr3_aa: CASSLGTTGIDEQYF
d_call: .; v_call: TRBV5-1; clone_size: few; j_call: TRBJ2-5; cdr3_length: 14; cdr3_nt: TGCGCCAGCAGCTTTTTGGGTATCCTAGAGACCCAGTACTTC; cdr3_aa: CASSFLGILETQYF
d_call: TRBD1; v_call: TRBV2; clone_size: .; j_call: TRBJ2-5; cdr3_length: 16; cdr3_nt: TGTGCCAGCAGATCTCGGACAGGGGGCGCCAAGCAGACCCAGTACTTC; cdr3_aa: CASRSRTGGAKQTQYF
d_call: .; v_call: TRBV7-9; clone_size: .; j_call: TRBJ1-2; cdr3_length: 14; cdr3_nt: TGTGCCAGCAGCTTTGGACAGCAATTCTATGGCTACACCTTC; cdr3_aa: CASSFGQQFYGYTF
d_call: .; v_call: TRBV3-1/TRBV3-2; clone_size: .; j_call: TRBJ1-4; cdr3_length: 15; cdr3_nt: TGTGCCAGCAGCCAAGCGGGTATACCTAATGAAAAACTGTTTTTT; cdr3_aa: CASSQAGIPNEKLFF
d_call: TRBD1; v_call: TRBV6-5; clone_size: .; j_call: TRBJ2-1; cdr3_length: 15; cdr3_nt: TGTGCCAGCAGTTACAGGGGGCTCTCCTACAATGAGCAGTTCTTC; cdr3_aa: CASSYRGLSYNEQFF
d_call: TRBD1; v_call: TRBV25-1; clone_size: .; j_call: TRBJ2-7; cdr3_length: 14; cdr3_nt: TGTGCCAGCAGTGACCGGGACAGGGTGGGCGAGCAGTACTTC; cdr3_aa: CASSDRDRVGEQYF
d_call: .; v_call: TRBV4-1; clone_size: .; j_call: TRBJ2-7; cdr3_length: 15; cdr3_nt: TGCGCCAGCAGCCAAGATCGAACAGGCGGCTACGAGCAGTACTTC; cdr3_aa: CASSQDRTGGYEQYF
d_call: TRBD1; v_call: TRBV28; clone_size: .; j_call: TRBJ1-3; cdr3_length: 15; cdr3_nt: TGTGCCAGCAGTTTATACAGGGGTACGGGTAACACCATATATTTT; cdr3_aa: CASSLYRGTGNTIYF
d_call: TRBD1; v_call: TRBV6-2/TRBV6-3; clone_size: .; j_call: TRBJ2-5; cdr3_length: 15; cdr3_nt: TGTGCCAGCAGTTACGCGATCGACAGGGCCCGCGGCCAGTACTTC; cdr3_aa: CASSYAIDRARGQYF
d_call: .; v_call: TRBV2; clone_size: .; j_call: TRBJ1-2; cdr3_length: 15; cdr3_nt: TGTGCCAGCAGTGGGGCGGGGGCGCGAGGCTATGGCTACACCTTC; cdr3_aa: CASSGAGARGYGYTF
d_call: TRBD1; v_call: TRBV28; clone_size: .; j_call: TRBJ1-5; cdr3_length: 15; cdr3_nt: TGTGCCAGCAGTTTGGGACAGATTGATAATCAGCCCCAGCATTTT; cdr3_aa: CASSLGQIDNQPQHF
d_call: .; v_call: TRBV4-1; clone_size: .; j_call: TRBJ1-2; cdr3_length: 13; cdr3_nt: TGCGCCAGCAGCCAAGATCCCCCAGCTTACCACACCTTC; cdr3_aa: CASSQDPPAYHTF
d_call: TRBD1; v_call: TRBV6-5; clone_size: .; j_call: TRBJ2-7; cdr3_length: 16; cdr3_nt: TGTGCCAGCAGTTACCTTGGACAGGGGGCGATGAACGAGCAGTACTTC; cdr3_aa: CASSYLGQGAMNEQYF
d_call: .; v_call: TRBV30; clone_size: .; j_call: TRBJ1-5; cdr3_length: 13; cdr3_nt: TGTGCCTGGAGTGTACGCCATAATCAGCCCCAGCATTTT; cdr3_aa: CAWSVRHNQPQHF
d_call: .; v_call: TRBV4-1; clone_size: .; j_call: TRBJ2-1; cdr3_length: 14; cdr3_nt: TGCGCCAGCAGCCTCCTTACCGTGAGCAATGAGCAGTTCTTC; cdr3_aa: CASSLLTVSNEQFF
d_call: .; v_call: TRBV4-2; clone_size: .; j_call: TRBJ2-3; cdr3_length: 14; cdr3_nt: TGTGCCAGCAGCCCTAACGGGGGCACAGATACGCAGTATTTT; cdr3_aa: CASSPNGGTDTQYF
d_call: .; v_call: TRBV5-4; clone_size: .; j_call: TRBJ2-1; cdr3_length: 14; cdr3_nt: TGTGCCAGCAGCTTCATGGCGGGCCACAATGAGCAGTTCTTC; cdr3_aa: CASSFMAGHNEQFF
d_call: .; v_call: TRBV7-3; clone_size: .; j_call: TRBJ2-7; cdr3_length: 12; cdr3_nt: TGTGCCAGCAGCCAACTGGTTGGAGAGCAGTACTTC; cdr3_aa: CASSQLVGEQYF
d_call: .; v_call: TRBV6-2/TRBV6-3; clone_size: .; j_call: TRBJ1-2; cdr3_length: 13; cdr3_nt: TGTGCCAGCAGTTACAGGGCAAACTATGGCTACACCTTC; cdr3_aa: CASSYRANYGYTF
d_call: .; v_call: TRBV6-6; clone_size: .; j_call: TRBJ2-3; cdr3_length: 11; cdr3_nt: TGTGCCAGCAGCCGGGGCGATACGCAGTATTTT; cdr3_aa: CASSRGDTQYF
d_call: .; v_call: TRBV6-5; clone_size: .; j_call: TRBJ1-4; cdr3_length: 12; cdr3_nt: TGTGCCAGCACCGACAGTTCTGAAAAACTGTTTTTT; cdr3_aa: CASTDSSEKLFF
d_call: .; v_call: TRBV5-1; clone_size: .; j_call: TRBJ2-5; cdr3_length: 16; cdr3_nt: TGCGCCAGCAGCTTGGTCGGCGGAGGGGTCCAAGAGACCCAGTACTTC; cdr3_aa: CASSLVGGGVQETQYF
d_call: .; v_call: TRBV28; clone_size: .; j_call: TRBJ2-3; cdr3_length: 15; cdr3_nt: TGTGCCAGCAGTCACCTGGGGGGTGACACAGATACGCAGTATTTT; cdr3_aa: CASSHLGGDTDTQYF
d_call: .; v_call: TRBV6-6; clone_size: .; j_call: TRBJ2-7; cdr3_length: 12; cdr3_nt: TGTGCCAGCAGTTACAATGAGTACGAGCAGTACTTC; cdr3_aa: CASSYNEYEQYF
d_call: TRBD1; v_call: TRBV7-2; clone_size: .; j_call: TRBJ1-4; cdr3_length: 15; cdr3_nt: TGTGCCAGCAGTAGAACAGGGGGGGAAAATGAAAAACTGTTTTTT; cdr3_aa: CASSRTGGENEKLFF
d_call: .; v_call: TRBV5-1; clone_size: .; j_call: TRBJ1-1; cdr3_length: 15; cdr3_nt: TGCGCCAGCAGCTTGGCCGCGACAACCAACACTGAAGCTTTCTTT; cdr3_aa: CASSLAATTNTEAFF
d_call: .; v_call: TRBV3-1/TRBV3-2; clone_size: .; j_call: TRBJ2-5; cdr3_length: 14; cdr3_nt: TGTGCCAGCAGTACCTGGGGGGTCCAAGAGACCCAGTACTTC; cdr3_aa: CASSTWGVQETQYF
d_call: .; v_call: TRBV6-6; clone_size: .; j_call: TRBJ2-3; cdr3_length: 17; cdr3_nt: TGTGCCAGCAGGCGAACTCCCGACAGGCAGGCGACAGATACGCAGTATTTT; cdr3_aa: CASRRTPDRQATDTQYF
d_call: .; v_call: TRBV18; clone_size: once; j_call: TRBJ1-4; cdr3_length: 15; cdr3_nt: TGTGCCAGCTCACCGGGGAGTACAACTAATGAAAAACTGTTTTTT; cdr3_aa: CASSPGSTTNEKLFF
d_call: .; v_call: TRBV5-5; clone_size: .; j_call: TRBJ2-1; cdr3_length: 12; cdr3_nt: TGTGCCAGCAGCTTAGACACCCCGGTCGCCTTCTTC; cdr3_aa: CASSLDTPVAFF
d_call: TRBD1; v_call: TRBV10-2; clone_size: .; j_call: TRBJ1-6; cdr3_length: 20; cdr3_nt: TGCGCCAGCAGGGTAACCGCGGGACAGAATTCGACCTCCTATAATTCACCCCTCCACTTT; cdr3_aa: CASRVTAGQNSTSYNSPLHF
d_call: TRBD2; v_call: TRBV28; clone_size: .; j_call: TRBJ2-1; cdr3_length: 15; cdr3_nt: TGTGCCAGCAGTAATCCGGGACTAGCTTACAATGAGCAGTTCTTC; cdr3_aa: CASSNPGLAYNEQFF
d_call: .; v_call: TRBV10-3; clone_size: .; j_call: TRBJ1-1; cdr3_length: 12; cdr3_nt: TGTGCCATCAGTGGGTTGAACACTGAAGCTTTCTTT; cdr3_aa: CAISGLNTEAFF
d_call: .; v_call: TRBV5-1; clone_size: .; j_call: TRBJ1-4; cdr3_length: 16; cdr3_nt: TGCGCCAGCAGCTTGGCTGGGGGGGCAGGATATGAAAAACTGTTTTTT; cdr3_aa: CASSLAGGAGYEKLFF
d_call: TRBD1; v_call: TRBV19; clone_size: .; j_call: TRBJ1-5; cdr3_length: 15; cdr3_nt: TGTGCCAGTAGTATTGGAGGACAGGGGAGTCAGCCCCAGCATTTT; cdr3_aa: CASSIGGQGSQPQHF
d_call: .; v_call: TRBV2; clone_size: .; j_call: TRBJ1-5; cdr3_length: 13; cdr3_nt: TGTGCCAGCAGTGAAGAGGGTACTCAGCCCCAGCATTTT; cdr3_aa: CASSEEGTQPQHF
d_call: .; v_call: TRBV2; clone_size: .; j_call: TRBJ1-2; cdr3_length: 14; cdr3_nt: TGTGCCAGCAGGGCGGACAGAGCTAACTATGGCTACACCTTC; cdr3_aa: CASRADRANYGYTF
d_call: TRBD1; v_call: TRBV6-5; clone_size: .; j_call: TRBJ1-4; cdr3_length: 15; cdr3_nt: TGTGCCAGCGTACAGGGGTATGGCCCTAATGAAAAACTGTTTTTT; cdr3_aa: CASVQGYGPNEKLFF
d_call: .; v_call: TRBV9; clone_size: .; j_call: TRBJ2-2; cdr3_length: 14; cdr3_nt: TGTGCCAGCAGCCCGGACCTACCTACCGGGGAGCTGTTTTTT; cdr3_aa: CASSPDLPTGELFF
d_call: TRBD2; v_call: TRBV7-2; clone_size: .; j_call: TRBJ2-1; cdr3_length: 15; cdr3_nt: TGTGCCAGCAGCCCCCCTAGCGGGGGGTACAATGAGCAGTTCTTC; cdr3_aa: CASSPPSGGYNEQFF
d_call: .; v_call: TRBV2; clone_size: .; j_call: TRBJ2-1; cdr3_length: 14; cdr3_nt: TGTGCCAGCAGTGCGAGGGCGGGGAGAGGAGAGCAGTTCTTC; cdr3_aa: CASSARAGRGEQFF
d_call: .; v_call: TRBV30; clone_size: .; j_call: TRBJ1-4; cdr3_length: 13; cdr3_nt: TGTGCCTGGAAAAGAGGTCCCAATGAAAAACTGTTTTTT; cdr3_aa: CAWKRGPNEKLFF